These 20 T cell receptor beta chains came from one sample sequenced in a study of CD8+ T cells in alopecia areata. Once RNA had been extracted, it was reverse transcribed into cDNA to act as the sequencing template. Method: immunoSEQ multiplex PCR; TCRdb's copy keeps in-frame clones and lacks some. The sample has about 300,000 clones, more than 45% seen once. Treatment in this sample: oral pan-JAK inhibitor, 5-10 mg twice daily. The sample was CD4+ T cells sorted from blood, taken at week 24, from a patient treated with tofacitinib. The receptors come from a human donor with alopecia areata.

This sequence joins TRBV5-1 and TRBJ2-5; no definite D call. The germline V gene encodes CDR1 SGHRS and CDR2 YFSETQ. The CDR3 is made up of 17 amino acids. V gave up 4 bases and J gave up 0 bases, with 19 bases separating them. CDR3 protein: CASSLALSTVYQETQYF. The DNA of the CDR3 is TGCGCCAGCAGCCTCGCGCTTAGTACTGTATACCAAGAGACCCAGTACTTC.

This clone was found a few times. The chain joins TRBV4-1 to TRBJ2-4; D possibly corresponds to TRBD1 (6 bases). Germline V CDR1 and CDR2: MGHRA, YSYEKL. Trimming took off 4 bases at V and 13 bases at J, with 11 bases between the two ends. The CDR3 length is 11 residues. This chain's CDR3 is CASSRNREQYF. The CDR3 bases are TGCGCCAGCAGCCGTAACAGGGAGCAGTACTTC.

The chain recombines TRBV5-4 with TRBJ1-1; D is unresolved. Trimming removed 6 bases at V and 1 base at J, with 13 bases between. Germline CDR1 and CDR2: SGHNT and YYREEE (reference sequence). CDR3 length: 14 amino acids. The CDR3 loop reads CASKKAGQNTEAFF. The CDR3 DNA follows: TGTGCCAGCAAGAAGGCCGGTCAGAACACTGAAGCTTTCTTT.

The chain's CDR3 is CSAGQGDGGYTF. CDR3 nucleotide sequence: TGCAGCGCGGGACAGGGCGACGGTGGCTACACCTTC. The V and J genes are TRBV29-1 and TRBJ1-2; 9 bases match TRBD1. The CDR3 is 12 residues long. With 7 bases clipped from V and 7 bases from J, the junction kept 7 bases outside the gene matches. CDR1 is SQVTM and CDR2 is ANQGSEA in the germline V gene.

The chain carries TRBV29-1 and TRBJ2-7; no clear D gene. The V end lost 3 bases, the J end lost 7 bases, and 10 bases lay between the germline ends. The V gene's germline CDR1 is SQVTM and CDR2 ANQGSEA. This CDR3 is 11 amino acids long. The CDR3 nucleotides are TGCAGCGTTGACGGCGGACGGGAGCAGTACTTC. Amino acids: CSVDGGREQYF.

This chain joins TRBV27 and TRBJ2-5; unclear D gene. From germline, CDR1 is MNHEY and CDR2 SMNVEV (reference sequence). V was trimmed by 4 bases and J by 0 bases, leaving 12 bases between them. The CDR3 loop spans 15 amino acids. CDR3 sequence (DNA): TGTGCCAGCAGTTCTTATTTCGGAAACCAAGAGACCCAGTACTTC. Translation gives CASSSYFGNQETQYF.

In its sample, this clone was seen a few times. This rearrangement joins TRBV7-9 to TRBJ2-3; D is ambiguous. Between the trimmed V and J ends, which lost 6 bases and 2 bases, there was a span of 12 bases. Germline loops: CDR1 SEHNR, CDR2 FQNEAQ (reference sequence). CDR3 size: 14 residues. CDR3 DNA: TGTGCCAGCAGGACCCTCCGCGCCACAGATACGCAGTATTTT. This encodes CASRTLRATDTQYF.

The chain recombines TRBV5-1 with TRBJ2-6; no firm D call. Germline assignment: CDR1 SGHRS and CDR2 YFSETQ. The V and J ends lost 1 base and 4 bases respectively, with 9 bases between them. The CDR3 is 15 residues long. Here the CDR3 reads CASSLLLQGANVLTF. The CDR3 coding sequence is TGCGCCAGCAGCTTGTTGCTCCAAGGGGCCAACGTCCTGACTTTC.

For this clone: The junction departs from germline at one end; a sequencing error may be responsible. The rearrangement links TRBV7-9 to TRBJ2-5; the D is unclear. The CDR3 extends over 14 amino acids. Germline lookup yields CDR1 SEHNR and CDR2 FQNEAQ (reference sequence). CDR3 coding DNA: TGTGCCAGCACCTTAGGAAGGACCCAAGAGACCCAGTACTTC. Translated, it gives CASTLGRTQETQYF.

This clone was observed a few times. V usage is TRBV25-1 and J usage is TRBJ1-1; tentative D call: TRBD1 (6 bases). Germline CDR1 is MGHDK and CDR2 is SYGVNS. The CDR3 sequence is 14 residues long. Trimming left V 1 base short and J 5 bases short, with 11 bases between. CDR3 residues: CASSESQRGTEAFF. The CDR3 nucleotides read TGTGCCAGCAGTGAATCTCAGAGGGGGACTGAAGCTTTCTTT.

This clone was seen more than once but under ten times. This sequence joins TRBV5-4 and TRBJ2-7, with D unresolved. The CDR3 is made up of 14 amino acids. The germline V gene has CDR1 SGHNT and CDR2 YYREEE (reference sequence). V was shortened by 0 bases and J by 2 bases, with 9 bases between the two germline ends. The CDR3 reads CASSLEATTYEQYF. CDR3 nucleotides: TGTGCCAGCAGCTTGGAAGCTACAACCTACGAGCAGTACTTC. The full variable domain, completed using reference TRBV5-4 and TRBJ2-7, is ETGVTQSPTHLIKTRGQQVTLRCSSQSGHNTVSWYQQALGQGPQFIFQYYREEENGRGNFPPRFSGLQFPNYSSELNVNALELDDSALYLCASSLEATTYEQYFGPGTRLTVT.

The CDR3 here is CASSSTRTGGLNTEAFF. In nucleotides, the CDR3 is TGTGCCAGCAGCTCGACTCGGACAGGGGGTCTGAACACTGAAGCTTTCTTT. V usage is TRBV7-9 and J usage is TRBJ1-1; 10 bases line up with TRBD1. V gave up 4 bases and J gave up 0 bases; unmatched junction bases: 8. The CDR3 length is 17 residues. CDR1 and CDR2 (germline): SEHNR, FQNEAQ (reference sequence).

About this clone itself: A read error is possible here, since a much larger clone lies one base away. The chain recombines TRBV7-3 with TRBJ2-3; 8 nucleotides line up with TRBD2. Germline CDR1 reads SGHTA; CDR2 reads FQGTGA. CDR3 size: 15 residues. V dropped 5 bases and J dropped 1; count of bases not matched to a gene: 5. CDR3 protein: CASSPSGGGTDTQYF. CDR3 DNA: TGTGCCAGCAGCCCGAGCGGGGGAGGCACAGATACGCAGTATTTT.

The chain joins TRBV9 to TRBJ2-5; a weak D match, TRBD2 (5 bases). With 2 bases removed from V and 1 base from J, the gap between germline ends came to 12 bases. Per germline, CDR1 SGDLS and CDR2 YYNGEE. There are 15 residues in the CDR3. CDR3 nucleotides: TGTGCCAGCAGCGTGGGCAGACTAAGCCAAGAGACCCAGTACTTC. Amino acid sequence: CASSVGRLSQETQYF.

This chain connects TRBV7-2 to TRBJ2-1; 9 bases are shared with TRBD2. The V gene end was trimmed by 4 bases and the J gene end by 3 bases; junction bases not matched to a gene: 4. The CDR3 has 15 residues. CDR1 SGHTA and CDR2 FQGNSA come from the germline V gene. CDR3 region: CASSSRLAVYNEQFF. The CDR3 region has the DNA TGTGCCAGCAGCTCCAGACTAGCGGTCTACAATGAGCAGTTCTTC.

There are a few counts of this clone. The chain uses TRBV27 and TRBJ2-1, with 7 positions matching TRBD2. This CDR3 comprises 14 residues. CDR1 is MNHEY and CDR2 is SMNVEV in the germline V gene (reference sequence). V was pared by 5 bases and J by 10 bases, with 11 bases of the junction left unmatched. The chain's CDR3 is CASSRLATETEQFF. CDR3 bases: TGTGCCAGCAGTCGACTAGCTACCGAGACAGAGCAGTTCTTC.

The chain uses TRBV9 and TRBJ1-5; possible D gene TRBD1, 5 bases. The CDR3 totals 14 residues. V was shortened by 2 bases and J by 2 bases, with 8 bases between the two germline ends. Per the germline V gene, CDR1 is SGDLS and CDR2 is YYNGEE. CDR3: CASSVGTGNQPQHF. Here the CDR3 DNA reads TGTGCCAGCAGCGTGGGGACGGGCAATCAGCCCCAGCATTTT.

This clone was recorded once. This rearrangement joins TRBV28 to TRBJ2-7, with TRBD1 identical over 7 bases. With 5 bases clipped from V and 2 bases from J, the junction kept 9 bases outside the gene matches. Germline V lookup: CDR1 MDHEN, CDR2 SYDVKM. The CDR3 totals 15 residues. CDR3 protein: CASSGTGQITYEQYF. The CDR3 DNA is TGTGCCAGCAGTGGCACGGGACAGATAACCTACGAGCAGTACTTC.

This clone was detected only once. The sample holds other DNA sequences that translate to the same CDR3. This chain's CDR3 is CASSAGRQETQYF. CDR3 sequence (DNA): TGTGCCAGCAGTGCGGGCAGGCAAGAGACCCAGTACTTC. The chain joins TRBV2 to TRBJ2-5; D gene ambiguous. V lost 4 bases to trimming and J lost 2 bases, with 8 bases between them. The CDR3 runs 13 residues. CDR1 is SNHLY and CDR2 is FYNNEI in the germline V gene.

This clone has just a few counts. The chain carries TRBV2 and TRBJ2-7, with 9 bases fitting TRBD1. CDR3 length: 13 amino acids. Per germline, CDR1 SNHLY and CDR2 FYNNEI. The V gene end was trimmed by 10 bases and the J gene end by 4 bases; junction bases not matched to a gene: 8. CDR3: CATATGGSYEQYF. In DNA, the CDR3 is TGTGCCACCGCGACAGGGGGTTCTTACGAGCAGTACTTC.